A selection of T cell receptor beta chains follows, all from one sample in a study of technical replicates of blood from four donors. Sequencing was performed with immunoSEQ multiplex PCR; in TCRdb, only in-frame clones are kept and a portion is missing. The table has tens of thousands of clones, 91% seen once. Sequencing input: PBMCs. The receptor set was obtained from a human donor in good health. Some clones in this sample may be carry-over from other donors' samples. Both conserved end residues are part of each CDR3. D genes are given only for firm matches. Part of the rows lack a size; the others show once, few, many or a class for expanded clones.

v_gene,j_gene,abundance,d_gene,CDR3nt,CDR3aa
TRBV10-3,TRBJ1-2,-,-,TGTGCCATCAGTGAGGCAGGAAACTATGGCTACACCTTC,CAISEAGNYGYTF
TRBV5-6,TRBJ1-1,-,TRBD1,TGTGCCAGCAGCTTGAGAGGGGGCGGCACTGAAGCTTTCTTT,CASSLRGGGTEAFF
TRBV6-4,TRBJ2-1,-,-,TGTGCCAGCAGTGAAGGGGTCTCCAATGAGCAGTTCTTC,CASSEGVSNEQFF
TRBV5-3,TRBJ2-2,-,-,TGTCAGCAAAGGGGGGGCACCGGGGAGCTGTTTTTT,CQQRGGTGELFF
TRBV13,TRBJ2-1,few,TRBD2,TGTGCCAGCAGCATTGAGGGGGCTTGGACTAGCGGCGACAATGAGCAGTTCTTC,CASSIEGAWTSGDNEQFF
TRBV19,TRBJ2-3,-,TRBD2,TGTGCCAGTAGTTCTAGCGGGCTCACAGATACGCAGTATTTT,CASSSSGLTDTQYF
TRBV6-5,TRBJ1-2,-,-,TGTGCCAGCAGTTACTCAGCGACTGCTCTTCAAGGCTACACCTTC,CASSYSATALQGYTF
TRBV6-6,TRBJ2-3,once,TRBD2,TGTGCCAGCAGTTACTCGGCTACCGGGGGGGCAGATACGCAGTATTTT,CASSYSATGGADTQYF
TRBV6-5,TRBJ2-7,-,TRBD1,TGTGCCAGCAGTTATTTCGAACAGGGGGACGAGCAGTACTTC,CASSYFEQGDEQYF
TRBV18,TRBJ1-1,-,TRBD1,TGTGCCAGCTCACCGCGACAGGGGGCGGCGGACACTGAAGCTTTCTTT,CASSPRQGAADTEAFF
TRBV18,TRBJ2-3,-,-,TGTGCCAGCTCACCGATGAGTCAAGGACTCACAGATACGCAGTATTTT,CASSPMSQGLTDTQYF
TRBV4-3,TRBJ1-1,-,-,TGCGCCAGCAGCCGCGCTGGGGCGTCGAACACTGAAGCTTTCTTT,CASSRAGASNTEAFF
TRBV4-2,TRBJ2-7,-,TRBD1,TGTGCCAGCAGCCAACATGGACAGGGGATTGGGTACGAGCAGTACTTC,CASSQHGQGIGYEQYF
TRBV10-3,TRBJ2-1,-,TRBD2,TGTGCCATCAGCGGTAGCGGGGGATACAATGAGCAGTTCTTC,CAISGSGGYNEQFF
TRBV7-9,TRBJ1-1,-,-,TGTGCCAGCAGCAATACCCCAGGCCGAGAGGGTTCCACTGAAGCTTTCTTT,CASSNTPGREGSTEAFF
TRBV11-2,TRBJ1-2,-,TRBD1,TGTGCCAGCAGCTCCGGGGGACAGAACTACACCTTC,CASSSGGQNYTF
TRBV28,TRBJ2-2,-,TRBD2,TGTGCCAGCATTTTCGGGGGGACCACGAACACCGGGGAGCTGTTTTTT,CASIFGGTTNTGELFF
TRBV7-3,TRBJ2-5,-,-,TGTGCCAGCAGTCCTGGCCCGGGGGAGACCCAGTACTTC,CASSPGPGETQYF
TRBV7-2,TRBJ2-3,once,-,TGTGCCAGCAGCTTAGTCGACGGGTCCACAGATACGCAGTATTTT,CASSLVDGSTDTQYF
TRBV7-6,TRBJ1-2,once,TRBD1,TGTGCCAGCAGCCCACCCGGGACAGGGGTTAGTGGCTACACCTTC,CASSPPGTGVSGYTF
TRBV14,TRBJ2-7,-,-,TGTGCCAGCAGTGAACCGGCCGCTACAGGGTTGAACGAGCAGTACTTC,CASSEPAATGLNEQYF
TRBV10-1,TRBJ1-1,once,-,TGCGCCAGCAGTTTTACGGACCGGCAGACAGGAGAAGCTTTCTTT,CASSFTDRQTGEAFF
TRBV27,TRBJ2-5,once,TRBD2,TGTGCCAGCAGTTTATCGATTACACCGGGGGGGTGGGAGACCCAGTACTTC,CASSLSITPGGWETQYF
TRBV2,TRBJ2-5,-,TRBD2,TGTGCCAGCAGTCGCGGACTAGCGGGGGGGCAGGAGACCCAGTACTTC,CASSRGLAGGQETQYF
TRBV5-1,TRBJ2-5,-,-,TGCGCCAGCAGCCCAGGGTCGGGCAGCCAAGAGACCCAGTACTTC,CASSPGSGSQETQYF
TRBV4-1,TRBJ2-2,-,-,TGCGCCAGCACCTCGTCCGGGGAGCTGTTTTTT,CASTSSGELFF
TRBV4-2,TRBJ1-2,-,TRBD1,TGTGCCAGCAGCCAGAGACAGGGAAAGAACGACGGCTACACCTTC,CASSQRQGKNDGYTF
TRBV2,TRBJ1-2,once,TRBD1,TGTGCCAGCAGTGATGGACAGGGGGCGAATGGCTACACCTTC,CASSDGQGANGYTF
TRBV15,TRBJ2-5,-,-,TGTGCCACCAGCAGAGATGAGGAGGGCATGAAGACCCAGTACTTC,CATSRDEEGMKTQYF
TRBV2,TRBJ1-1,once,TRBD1,TGTGCCAGCAGACAGGGGGGTGAAGCTTTCTTT,CASRQGGEAFF
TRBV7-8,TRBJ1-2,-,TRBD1,TGTGCCAGCAGCCCGCCGGGACAGGTCTATGGCTACACCTTC,CASSPPGQVYGYTF
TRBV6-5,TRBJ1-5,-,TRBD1,TGTGCCAGCAGCGGGGACAGGAGCAATCAGCCCCAGCATTTT,CASSGDRSNQPQHF
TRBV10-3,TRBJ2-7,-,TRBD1,TGTGCCATCCAGGGACAGGGGTTTCACGAGCAGTACTTC,CAIQGQGFHEQYF
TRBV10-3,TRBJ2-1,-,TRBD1,TGTGCCATCAGCAAAACAGGGGTTGATGAGCAGTTCTTC,CAISKTGVDEQFF
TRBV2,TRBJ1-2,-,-,TGTGCCAGCACCCGGAGCCCGGAGGGGGGCTACACCTTC,CASTRSPEGGYTF
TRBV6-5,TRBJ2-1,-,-,TGTGCCAGCAGTTACGACTCGAATGAGCAGTTCTTC,CASSYDSNEQFF
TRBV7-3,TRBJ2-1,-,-,TGTGCCAGCAGCTTGGGGACTGCCCCCTTCGGGGACAATGAGCAGTTCTTC,CASSLGTAPFGDNEQFF
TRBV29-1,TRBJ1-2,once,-,TGCAGCGTTGAAGTTCACAGGGTTTCTGGCTACACCTTC,CSVEVHRVSGYTF
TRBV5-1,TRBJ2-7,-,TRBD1,TGCGCCAGCAGCCCCAGACAGGGTGTGGGCGAGCAGTACTTC,CASSPRQGVGEQYF
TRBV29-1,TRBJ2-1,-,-,TGCAGCGCGGGGGACGGCTACAATGAGCAGTTCTTC,CSAGDGYNEQFF
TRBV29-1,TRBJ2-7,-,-,TGCAGCGTTGAAGGACTAGAAAACCTGCAGTACTTC,CSVEGLENLQYF
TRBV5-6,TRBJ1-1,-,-,TGTGCCAGCAGCTTGAGGGGGGGGGTCACTGAAGCTTTCTTT,CASSLRGGVTEAFF
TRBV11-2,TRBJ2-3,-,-,TGTGCCAGCAGCTTATTTCCCGTCGGGGGAGGTAGCACAGATACGCAGTATTTT,CASSLFPVGGGSTDTQYF
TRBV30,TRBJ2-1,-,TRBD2,TGTGCCTGGACTAGCGGGATCGCAAATGAGCAGTTCTTC,CAWTSGIANEQFF